The present T cell receptor (beta chain) was sequenced within a study of cytomegalovirus exposure and HLA in healthy donors. Study conclusions and caveats: Overall, approximately 150 TCR beta chains were annotated as cytomegalovirus-associated.

Points on this clone: Its antigen is unknown.

Amplification used 60 Vbeta primers and 13 Jbeta primers. Clones were read by immunoSEQ multiplex PCR, and TCRdb kept only the in-frame ones, dropping some. The sample includes some 120,000 clones, about three quarters of them seen just once. CDR1 is MGHDK, CDR2 SYGVNS, per germline. There are 14 residues in the CDR3. Trimming left V 6 bases short and J 3 bases short, with 15 bases between. The sample taken for sequencing was PBMCs. The origin of this receptor is a woman aged 30 to 39 in good health and CMV-seronegative. V gene TRBV25-1 combines with J gene TRBJ2-7; tentative D call: TRBD2 (6 bases). CDR3 protein: CASRVGRSLYEQYF. CDR3 DNA sequence: TGTGCCAGCAGGGTAGGGAGGTCCCTCTACGAGCAGTACTTC.